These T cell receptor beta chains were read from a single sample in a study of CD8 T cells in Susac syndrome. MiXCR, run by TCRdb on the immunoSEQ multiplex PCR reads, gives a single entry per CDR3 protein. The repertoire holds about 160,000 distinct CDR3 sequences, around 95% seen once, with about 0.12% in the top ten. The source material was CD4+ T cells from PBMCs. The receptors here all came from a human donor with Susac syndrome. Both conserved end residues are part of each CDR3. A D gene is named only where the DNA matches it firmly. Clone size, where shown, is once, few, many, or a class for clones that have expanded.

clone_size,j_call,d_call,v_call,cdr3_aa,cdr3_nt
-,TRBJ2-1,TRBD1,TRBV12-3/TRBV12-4,CASSQQGASYNEQFF,TGTGCCAGCAGTCAACAGGGGGCATCCTACAATGAGCAGTTCTTC
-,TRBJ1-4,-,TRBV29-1,CSVRQGLATNEKLFF,TGCAGCGTTCGGCAGGGTCTTGCAACTAATGAAAAACTGTTTTTT
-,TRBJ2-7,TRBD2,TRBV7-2,CASSLVEAGGPLGEQYF,TGTGCCAGCAGCTTAGTAGAGGCGGGAGGCCCCCTTGGGGAGCAGTACTTC
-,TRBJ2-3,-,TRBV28,CASSPGLGTQYF,TGTGCCAGCAGCCCCGGCCTGGGTACGCAGTATTTT
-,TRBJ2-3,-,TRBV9,CASSVGQGIGADTQYF,TGTGCCAGCAGCGTAGGCCAGGGGATTGGCGCAGATACGCAGTATTTT
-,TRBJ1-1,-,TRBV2,CASSASLPGAFF,TGTGCCAGCAGTGCCAGTCTTCCGGGGGCTTTCTTT
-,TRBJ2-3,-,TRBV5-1,CASSLRQATFDTQYF,TGCGCCAGCAGCTTACGACAGGCTACTTTCGATACGCAGTATTTT
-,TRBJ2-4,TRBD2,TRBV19,CASSTTTSGSNIQYF,TGTGCCAGTAGTACGACGACTAGCGGGAGTAACATTCAGTACTTC
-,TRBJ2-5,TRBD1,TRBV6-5,CASSYWTGGETQYF,TGTGCCAGCAGTTACTGGACAGGGGGAGAGACCCAGTACTTC
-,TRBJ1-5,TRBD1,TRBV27,CASSPPPVGTGGRPQHF,TGTGCCAGCAGTCCACCGCCAGTAGGGACAGGGGGCCGGCCCCAGCATTTT
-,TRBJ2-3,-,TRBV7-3,CASRLGLITDTQYF,TGTGCCAGCAGGTTGGGACTTATCACAGATACGCAGTATTTT
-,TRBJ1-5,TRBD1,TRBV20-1,CSASLLGGIDQPQHF,TGCAGTGCTAGCCTTTTAGGGGGCATCGATCAGCCCCAGCATTTT
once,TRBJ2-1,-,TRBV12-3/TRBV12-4,CASSFGSLQPYNEQFF,TGTGCCAGCAGTTTTGGATCCTTACAACCTTACAATGAGCAGTTCTTC
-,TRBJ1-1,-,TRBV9,CASSVALGQNTEAFF,TGTGCCAGCAGCGTAGCTCTCGGACAGAACACTGAAGCTTTCTTT
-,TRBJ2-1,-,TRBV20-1,CSARGIASSYNEQFF,TGCAGTGCTAGAGGTATAGCGAGCTCCTACAATGAGCAGTTCTTC
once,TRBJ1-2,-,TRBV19,CASSISSGDYTF,TGTGCCAGTAGTATCTCTTCGGGTGACTACACCTTC